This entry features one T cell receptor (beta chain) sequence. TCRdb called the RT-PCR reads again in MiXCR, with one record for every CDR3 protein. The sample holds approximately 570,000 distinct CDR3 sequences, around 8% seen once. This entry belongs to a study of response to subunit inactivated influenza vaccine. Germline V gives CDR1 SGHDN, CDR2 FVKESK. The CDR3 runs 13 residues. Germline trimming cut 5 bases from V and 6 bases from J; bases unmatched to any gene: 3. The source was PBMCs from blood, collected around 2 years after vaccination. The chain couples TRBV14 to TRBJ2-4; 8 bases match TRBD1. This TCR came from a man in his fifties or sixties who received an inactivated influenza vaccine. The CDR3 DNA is TGTGCCAGCAGCGGACAGGGTAGAAACATTCAGTACTTC. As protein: CASSGQGRNIQYF.